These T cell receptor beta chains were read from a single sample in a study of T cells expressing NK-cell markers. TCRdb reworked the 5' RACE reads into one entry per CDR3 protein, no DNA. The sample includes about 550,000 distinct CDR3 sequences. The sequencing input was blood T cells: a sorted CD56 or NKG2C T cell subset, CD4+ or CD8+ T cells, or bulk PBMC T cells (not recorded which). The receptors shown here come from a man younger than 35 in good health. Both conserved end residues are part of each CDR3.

CASSYWKGAAEEQFF,TRBJ2-1,TRBV6-5
CSARDSRSGQETQYF,TRBJ2-5,TRBV20-1
CASSSNRFSPLHF,TRBJ1-6,TRBV27
CASSLKWEATQYF,TRBJ2-5,TRBV7-2
CAWGLAGGYNEQFF,TRBJ2-1,TRBV30
CASSFSGRVYEQYF,TRBJ2-7,TRBV27
CAIRGQIDQPQHF,TRBJ1-5,TRBV10-3
CSASPWTSGSSEQFF,TRBJ2-1,TRBV20-1
CASSLARQGLSSYNEQFF,TRBJ2-1,TRBV5-1
CASRKTGGAGDTQYF,TRBJ2-3,TRBV6-5
CSVGRRGGGTGELFF,TRBJ2-2,TRBV29-1
CASSQRQGISGNTIYF,TRBJ1-3,TRBV7-6
CMTSGTASTDTQYF,TRBJ2-3,TRBV27
CSVILYAGVETQYF,TRBJ2-5,TRBV29-1
CSARFRTGPGANYGYTF,TRBJ1-2,TRBV20-1
CASSETSGNTQYF,TRBJ2-3,TRBV10-1
CASSQAERRGDTQYF,TRBJ2-3,TRBV4-1
CASSETYWEGRDTQYF,TRBJ2-3,TRBV6-1
CASSPGTGVRYEQFF,TRBJ2-1,TRBV6-5
CASRVLAGVRDEQFF,TRBJ2-1,TRBV10-2
CASSYDRGTQYF,TRBJ2-3,TRBV6-5
CASSFGRTGYNEQFF,TRBJ2-1,TRBV13
CSARRGSGQNIQYF,TRBJ2-4,TRBV20-1
CASSQLGPYTQYF,TRBJ2-3,TRBV14
CSALDEPNQPQHF,TRBJ1-5,TRBV20-1
CASTMWNHEANVLTF,TRBJ2-6,TRBV5-6
CASSPTGSGEQYF,TRBJ2-7,TRBV9
CASSPGNGDIQYF,TRBJ2-4,TRBV18
CASGLTGILTPLHF,TRBJ1-6,TRBV25-1
CSVTKGPEKLFF,TRBJ1-4,TRBV29-1
CALTGDAGQETQYF,TRBJ2-5,TRBV30
CASSSGGISGYTF,TRBJ1-2,TRBV9
CSARPRGELYNEQFF,TRBJ2-1,TRBV20-1
CSAHRDTGPGGGYTF,TRBJ1-2,TRBV29-1
CASSRGLAGVEQFF,TRBJ2-1,TRBV11-2
CASSQPQGLAQYF,TRBJ2-5,TRBV28
CASSTDGRAYNEQFF,TRBJ2-1,TRBV5-1
CASSQSREAAKNIQYF,TRBJ2-4,TRBV4-1
CASSFAGEEDGYTF,TRBJ1-2,TRBV28